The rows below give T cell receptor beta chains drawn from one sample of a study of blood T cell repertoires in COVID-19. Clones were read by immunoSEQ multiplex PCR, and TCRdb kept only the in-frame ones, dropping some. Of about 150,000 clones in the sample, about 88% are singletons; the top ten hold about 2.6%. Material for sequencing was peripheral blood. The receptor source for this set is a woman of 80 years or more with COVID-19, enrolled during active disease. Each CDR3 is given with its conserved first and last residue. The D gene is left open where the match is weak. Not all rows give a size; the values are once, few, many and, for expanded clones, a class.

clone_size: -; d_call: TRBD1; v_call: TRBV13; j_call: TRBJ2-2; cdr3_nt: TGTGCCAGCAGCCTCCGACAGGGGAACACCGGGGAGCTGTTTTTT; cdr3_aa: CASSLRQGNTGELFF
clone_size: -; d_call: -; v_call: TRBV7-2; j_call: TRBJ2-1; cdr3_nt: TGTGCCAGCAGCCCTCAGCGTAGTGAGCAGTTCTTC; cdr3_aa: CASSPQRSEQFF
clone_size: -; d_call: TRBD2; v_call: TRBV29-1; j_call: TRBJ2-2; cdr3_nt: TGCAGCTCCCGGGGGGGGAGCACCGGGGAGCTGTTTTTT; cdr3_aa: CSSRGGSTGELFF
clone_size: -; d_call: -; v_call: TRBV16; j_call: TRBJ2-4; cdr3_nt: TGTGCCAGCAGCCAATCCAGGGCAGTAGCCAAAAACATTCAGTACTTC; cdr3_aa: CASSQSRAVAKNIQYF
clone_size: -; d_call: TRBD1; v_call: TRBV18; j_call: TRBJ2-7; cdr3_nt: TGTGCCAGCGGGACAGGGTCAACCTACGAGCAGTACTTC; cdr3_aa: CASGTGSTYEQYF
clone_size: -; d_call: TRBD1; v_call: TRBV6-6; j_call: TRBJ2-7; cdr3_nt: TGTGCCAGCAGGACGGGACAGGTGAACTACGAGCAGTACTTC; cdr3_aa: CASRTGQVNYEQYF
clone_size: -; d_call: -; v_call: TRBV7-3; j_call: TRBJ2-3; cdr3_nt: TGTGCCAGCAGCGCCGCGGGAAGCACAGATACGCAGTATTTT; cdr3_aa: CASSAAGSTDTQYF
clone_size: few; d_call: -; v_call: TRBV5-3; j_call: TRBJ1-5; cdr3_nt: TGTGCCAGAAGATCAAGGGAGGGGGGCTGGCCCGGTCAGCCCCAGCATTTT; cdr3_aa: CARRSREGGWPGQPQHF
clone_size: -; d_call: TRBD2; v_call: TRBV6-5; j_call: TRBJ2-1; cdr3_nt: TGTGCCAGCAGCTTACTAGCGTACTCCTACAATGAGCAGTTCTTC; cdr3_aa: CASSLLAYSYNEQFF
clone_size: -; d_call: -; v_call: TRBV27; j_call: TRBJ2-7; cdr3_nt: TGTGCCAGCAGTTTTTCGAACGACAGGCTTGGGTACGAGCAGTACTTC; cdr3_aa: CASSFSNDRLGYEQYF
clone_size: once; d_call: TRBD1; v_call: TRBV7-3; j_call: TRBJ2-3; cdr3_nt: TGTGCCAGCAGCTACAGCCGGGACAGGTTCACAGATACGCAGTATTTT; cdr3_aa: CASSYSRDRFTDTQYF
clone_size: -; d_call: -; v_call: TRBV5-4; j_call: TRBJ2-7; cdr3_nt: TGTGCCAGCAGCCGCGGGCCAGAGTCCTACGAGCAGTACTTC; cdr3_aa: CASSRGPESYEQYF
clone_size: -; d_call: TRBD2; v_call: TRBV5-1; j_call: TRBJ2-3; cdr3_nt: TGCGCCAGCAGCGTCCTAGCGGAGACAGATACGCAGTATTTT; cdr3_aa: CASSVLAETDTQYF
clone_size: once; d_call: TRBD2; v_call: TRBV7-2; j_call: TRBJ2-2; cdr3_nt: TGTGCCAGCAGCTTAGCCGCGGGACTAGACATCGGGGAGCTGTTTTTT; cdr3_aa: CASSLAAGLDIGELFF
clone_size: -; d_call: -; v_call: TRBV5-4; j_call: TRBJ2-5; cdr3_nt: TGTGCCAGCAGCCCCGCGGGTCAAGAGACCCAGTACTTC; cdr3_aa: CASSPAGQETQYF
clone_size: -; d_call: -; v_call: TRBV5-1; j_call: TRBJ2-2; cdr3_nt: TGCGCCAGCAGCTTCGACTCAAACACCGGGGAGCTGTTTTTT; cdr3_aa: CASSFDSNTGELFF
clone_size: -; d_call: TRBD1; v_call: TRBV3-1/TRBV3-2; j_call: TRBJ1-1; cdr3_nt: TGTGCCAGCAGCATACGGGACAGAAACACTGAAGCTTTCTTT; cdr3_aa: CASSIRDRNTEAFF
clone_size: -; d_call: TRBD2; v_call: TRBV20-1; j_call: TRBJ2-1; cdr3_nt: TGCAGTGCTAGTCCTCTAGCGGGAGGGACTAATGAGCAGTTCTTC; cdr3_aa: CSASPLAGGTNEQFF
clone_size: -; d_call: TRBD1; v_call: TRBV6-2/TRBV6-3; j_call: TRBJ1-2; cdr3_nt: TGTGCCAGCAGTCGACAGGGAAGTCCCTTATTCAATGGCTACACCTTC; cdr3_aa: CASSRQGSPLFNGYTF
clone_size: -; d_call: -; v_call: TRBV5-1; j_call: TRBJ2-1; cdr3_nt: TGCGCCAGCAGCTCACTCTTGAGCTCCTACAATGAGCAGTTCTTC; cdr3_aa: CASSSLLSSYNEQFF
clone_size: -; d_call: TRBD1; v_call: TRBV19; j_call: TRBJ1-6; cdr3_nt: TGTGCCAGTAGCGAACGGGACAGCAATTCACCCCTCCACTTT; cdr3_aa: CASSERDSNSPLHF
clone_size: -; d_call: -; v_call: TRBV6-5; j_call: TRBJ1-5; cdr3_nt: TGTGCCAGCAGGTATGACAGAAATAGCAATCAGCCCCAGCATTTT; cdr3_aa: CASRYDRNSNQPQHF
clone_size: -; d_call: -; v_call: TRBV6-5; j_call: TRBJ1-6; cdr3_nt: TGTGCCAGCGGCCTAGGAGGGTTCAATTCACCCCTCCACTTT; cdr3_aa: CASGLGGFNSPLHF
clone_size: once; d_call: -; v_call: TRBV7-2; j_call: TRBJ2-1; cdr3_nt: TGTGCCAGCAGCTTGGGACTGGCAGGTGAGCAGTTCTTC; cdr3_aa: CASSLGLAGEQFF
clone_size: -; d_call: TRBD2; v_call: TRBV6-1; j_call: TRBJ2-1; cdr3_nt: TGTGCCAGCAGTGAAGCCTCCCCTGTAGCGGGAGCTTCCGATGAGCAGTTCTTC; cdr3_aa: CASSEASPVAGASDEQFF
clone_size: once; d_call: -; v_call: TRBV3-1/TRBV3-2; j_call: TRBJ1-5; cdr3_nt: TGTGCCAGCAGCCAGTCAGGGCTCAATCAGCCCCAGCATTTT; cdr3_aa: CASSQSGLNQPQHF
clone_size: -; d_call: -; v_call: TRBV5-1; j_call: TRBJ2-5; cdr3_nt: TGCGCCAGCAGCTTGGCCGGAGTGGAAACGTCCCAGTACTTC; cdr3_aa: CASSLAGVETSQYF
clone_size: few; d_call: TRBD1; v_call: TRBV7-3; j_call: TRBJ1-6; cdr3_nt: TGTGCCAGCAGCCCGCAGGGGGCTCGGGATTCACCCCTCCACTTT; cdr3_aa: CASSPQGARDSPLHF
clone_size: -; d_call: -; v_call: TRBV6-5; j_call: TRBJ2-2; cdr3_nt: TGTGCCAGCAGAAAATTCCGCGCCGGGGAGCTGTTTTTT; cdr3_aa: CASRKFRAGELFF
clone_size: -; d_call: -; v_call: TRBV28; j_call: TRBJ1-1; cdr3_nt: TGTGCCAGCACTCCATCCGGGGGTTTTTTGAACACTGAAGCTTTCTTT; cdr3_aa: CASTPSGGFLNTEAFF
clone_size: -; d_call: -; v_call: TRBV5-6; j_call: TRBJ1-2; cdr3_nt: TGTGCCAGCAGCTTGGCTCCAGGGGCCTATGGCTACACCTTC; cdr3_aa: CASSLAPGAYGYTF
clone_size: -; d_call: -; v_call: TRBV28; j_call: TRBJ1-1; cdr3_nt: TGTGCCAGCAGTTTATCCCCGGCCCGGGGGAACACTGAAGCTTTCTTT; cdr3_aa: CASSLSPARGNTEAFF
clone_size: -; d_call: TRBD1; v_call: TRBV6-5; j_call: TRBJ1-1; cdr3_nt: TGTGCCAGCAGGATCAGGGGGATGAACACTGAAGCTTTCTTT; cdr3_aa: CASRIRGMNTEAFF
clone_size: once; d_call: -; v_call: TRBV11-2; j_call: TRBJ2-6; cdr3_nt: TGTGCCAGCAGCTCATACACAGGGACCTCTGGGGCCAACGTCCTGACTTTC; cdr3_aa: CASSSYTGTSGANVLTF
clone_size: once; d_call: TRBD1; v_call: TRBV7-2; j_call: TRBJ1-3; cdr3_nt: TGTGCCAGCAGCTTAGTTGGGACAGGGGGCTCCTCTGGAAACACCATATATTTT; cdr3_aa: CASSLVGTGGSSGNTIYF
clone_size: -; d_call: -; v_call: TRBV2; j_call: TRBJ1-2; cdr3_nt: TGTGCCAGCAGGCCTAGGACAGACTATGGCTACACCTTC; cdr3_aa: CASRPRTDYGYTF
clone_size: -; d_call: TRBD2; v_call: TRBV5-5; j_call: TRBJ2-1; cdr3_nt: TGTGCCAGCAGCTGGGCTAGCGGGAGGTTCGGTGAGCAGTTCTTC; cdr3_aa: CASSWASGRFGEQFF
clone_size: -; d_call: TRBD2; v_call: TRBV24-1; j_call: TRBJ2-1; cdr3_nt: TGTGCCACCAGTGGGCTAGCGGAAGAGCAGTTCTTC; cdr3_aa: CATSGLAEEQFF
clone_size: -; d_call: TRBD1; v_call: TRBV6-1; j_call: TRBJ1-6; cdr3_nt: TGTGCCAGCAGTGAAGGGACAGGGTTTATTTCACCCCTCCACTTT; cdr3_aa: CASSEGTGFISPLHF
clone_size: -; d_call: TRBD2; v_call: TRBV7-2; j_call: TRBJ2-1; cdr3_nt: TGTGCCAGCAGCCAAAGCGGGAGGGGTGGCGAGCAGTTCTTC; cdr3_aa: CASSQSGRGGEQFF
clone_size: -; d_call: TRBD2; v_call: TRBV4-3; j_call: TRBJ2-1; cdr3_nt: TGCGCCAGCAGCCAAGACTCACTAGCGGGTGGAGAGCAGTTCTTC; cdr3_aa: CASSQDSLAGGEQFF